Below are 7 T cell receptor beta chains sequenced from a single sample in a study of long-term antiretroviral therapy in people with HIV. At the survey level, the v3.0 immunoSEQ assay was run. Profiling relied on immunoSEQ multiplex PCR, and the TCRdb table lists in-frame clones only, not all of them. The sample lists 30,000 to 35,000 clones; approximately 80% were seen once. The input for sequencing was unsorted PBMCs, taken 3.1 years after starting antiretroviral therapy. Every receptor here comes from a woman aged 50 to 60 with HIV.

V gene TRBV7-9 combines with J gene TRBJ2-1; D uncertain. V lost 6 bases and J 6 bases, leaving 12 bases between the germline ends. The CDR3 covers 13 residues. Germline V CDR1 and CDR2: SEHNR, FQNEAQ (reference sequence). The CDR3, as DNA: TGTGCCAGCAGACCCGCACCGGCCAATGAGCAGTTCTTC. This encodes CASRPAPANEQFF.

This rearrangement joins TRBV7-2 to TRBJ2-7; unclear D gene. The CDR3 runs 12 residues. Per germline, CDR1 SGHTA and CDR2 FQGNSA. V lost 3 bases and J lost 2, with 5 bases in between. This CDR3 reads CASSFYAYEQYV. In DNA, the CDR3 is TGTGCCAGCAGCTTTTACGCCTACGAGCAGTACGTC.

The CDR3 is CASSSVTGLGSEAFF. CDR3 bases: TGTGCCAGCAGCTCAGTAACAGGTTTAGGATCTGAAGCTTTCTTT. The V call is TRBV7-2, the J call TRBJ1-1, with D tentatively TRBD1 (5 bases). The CDR3 loop spans 15 amino acids. The germline gives CDR1 SGHTA, CDR2 FQGNSA. Trimming left V 4 bases short and J 6 bases short, with 18 bases between.

The chain uses TRBV7-9 and TRBJ2-2; D uncertain. Germline CDR1 is SEHNR and CDR2 is FQNEAQ (reference sequence). The germline V and J ends were trimmed by 7 bases and 5 bases, with 14 bases remaining between them. There are 14 residues in the CDR3. Here the CDR3 reads CASTYKVGTGELFF. CDR3 nucleotides: TGTGCCAGCACCTATAAGGTGGGGACCGGGGAGCTGTTTTTT.

This chain connects TRBV7-8 to TRBJ1-3; D is unclear. The CDR3 consists of 13 residues. Trimming pared 8 bases from V and 0 bases from J, leaving 8 bases between. Germline CDR1 and CDR2: SGHVS and FQNEAQ. CDR3 protein: CASSADSGNTIYF. The CDR3, as DNA: TGTGCCAGCTCGGCGGACTCTGGAAACACCATATATTTT. Combining the CDR3 with reference TRBV7-8 and TRBJ1-3 gives the whole variable domain GAGVSQSPRYKVAKRGQDVALRCDPISGHVSLFWYQQALGQGPEFLTYFQNEAQLDKSGLPSDRFFAERPEGSVSTLKIQRTQQEDSAVYLCASSADSGNTIYFGEGSWLTVV.

In its sample, this clone was seen once. The rearrangement joins TRBV25-1 to TRBJ1-4; D not certain. The V gene's germline CDR1 is MGHDK and CDR2 SYGVNS. V was clipped by 1 base and J by 6 bases, with 12 bases between them. CDR3 length equals 15 residues. The CDR3 protein is CASSELKGVDEKLFF. CDR3 nucleotides: TGTGCCAGCAGTGAATTAAAGGGAGTGGATGAAAAACTGTTTTTT.

This clone was detected only once. V gene TRBV7-8 combines with J gene TRBJ2-1; TRBD2 agrees at 10 bases. The CDR3 consists of 16 residues. The V gene end was trimmed by 5 bases and the J gene end by 6 bases; junction bases not matched to a gene: 10. Germline-derived CDR1 and CDR2 are SGHVS and FQNEAQ. The CDR3 protein is CASSPRWSGGANEQFF. The CDR3 DNA sequence: TGTGCCAGCAGCCCTCGATGGAGCGGGGGGGCCAATGAGCAGTTCTTC.